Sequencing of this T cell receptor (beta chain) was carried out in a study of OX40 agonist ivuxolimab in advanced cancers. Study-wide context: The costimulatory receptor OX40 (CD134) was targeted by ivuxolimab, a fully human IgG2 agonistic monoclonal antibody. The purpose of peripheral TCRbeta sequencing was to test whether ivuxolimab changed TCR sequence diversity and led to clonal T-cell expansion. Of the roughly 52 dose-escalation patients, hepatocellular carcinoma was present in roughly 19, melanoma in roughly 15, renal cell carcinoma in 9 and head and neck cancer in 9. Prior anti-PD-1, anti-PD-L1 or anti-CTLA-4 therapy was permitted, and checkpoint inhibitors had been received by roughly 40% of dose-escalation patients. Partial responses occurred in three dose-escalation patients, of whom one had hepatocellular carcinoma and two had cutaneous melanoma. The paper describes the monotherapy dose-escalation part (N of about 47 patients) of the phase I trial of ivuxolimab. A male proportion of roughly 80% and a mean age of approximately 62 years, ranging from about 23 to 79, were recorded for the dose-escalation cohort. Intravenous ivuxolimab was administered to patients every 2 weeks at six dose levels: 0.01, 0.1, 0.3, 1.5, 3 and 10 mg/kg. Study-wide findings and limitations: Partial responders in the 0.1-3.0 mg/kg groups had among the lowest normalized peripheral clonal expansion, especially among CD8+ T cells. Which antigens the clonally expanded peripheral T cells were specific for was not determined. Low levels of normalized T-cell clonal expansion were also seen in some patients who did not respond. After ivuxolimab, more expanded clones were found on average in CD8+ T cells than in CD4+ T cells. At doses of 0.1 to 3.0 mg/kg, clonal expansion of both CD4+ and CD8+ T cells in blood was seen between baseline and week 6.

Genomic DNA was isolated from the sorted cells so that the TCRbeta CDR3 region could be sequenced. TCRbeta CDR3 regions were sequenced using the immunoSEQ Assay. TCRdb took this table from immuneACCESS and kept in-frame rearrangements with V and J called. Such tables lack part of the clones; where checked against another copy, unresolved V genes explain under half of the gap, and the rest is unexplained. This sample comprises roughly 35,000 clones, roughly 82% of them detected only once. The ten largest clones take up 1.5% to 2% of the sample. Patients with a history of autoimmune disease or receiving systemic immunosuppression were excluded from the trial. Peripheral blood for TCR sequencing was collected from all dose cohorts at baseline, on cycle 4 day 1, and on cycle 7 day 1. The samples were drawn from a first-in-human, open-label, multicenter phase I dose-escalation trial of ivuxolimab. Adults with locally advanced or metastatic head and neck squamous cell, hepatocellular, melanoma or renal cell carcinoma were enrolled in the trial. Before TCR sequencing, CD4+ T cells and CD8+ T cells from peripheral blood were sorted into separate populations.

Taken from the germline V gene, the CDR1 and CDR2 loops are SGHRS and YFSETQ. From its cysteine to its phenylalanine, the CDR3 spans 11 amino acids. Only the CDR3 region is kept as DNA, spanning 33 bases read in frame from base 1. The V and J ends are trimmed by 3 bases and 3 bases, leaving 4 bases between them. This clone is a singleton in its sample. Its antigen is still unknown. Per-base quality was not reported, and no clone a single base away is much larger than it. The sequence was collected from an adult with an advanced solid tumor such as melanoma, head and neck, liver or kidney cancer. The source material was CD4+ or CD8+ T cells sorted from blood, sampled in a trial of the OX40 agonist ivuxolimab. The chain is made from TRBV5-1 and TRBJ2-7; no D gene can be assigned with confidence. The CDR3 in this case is CASSSDYEQYF. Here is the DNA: TGCGCCAGCAGCTCAGACTACGAGCAGTACTTC.